A selection of T cell receptor beta chains follows, all from one sample in a study of shared clonotypes between healthy human individuals. The data were produced by immunoSEQ multiplex PCR, yet TCRdb's version contains in-frame clones alone and is incomplete. Here the sample spans about 1.5 million clones, under 99% being singletons. The sequenced sample consisted of naive CD4+ T cells sorted from blood. These receptors were collected from a man aged 25 to 40 in good health. Each CDR3 is given without its conserved first and last residue.

J gene	V gene	CDR3 protein
TRBJ2-7	TRBV5-5	ASSFIGRAHEQY
TRBJ2-2	TRBV6-5	ASRLAGGTGELF
TRBJ2-1	TRBV2	ASSVHREF
TRBJ1-3	TRBV7-9	ASSYTLRASSGNTIY
TRBJ1-1	TRBV2	ASSGLGQANTEAF
TRBJ2-7	TRBV29-1	SVEETRDRAYEQY
TRBJ1-3	TRBV7-2	ASSLVVSSGNTIY
TRBJ2-7	TRBV18	ASSPKRESYEQY
TRBJ2-7	TRBV10-1	ASSVAGAYEQY
TRBJ1-2	TRBV27	ASRLKGLDGYT
TRBJ2-7	TRBV7-2	ASSGTGGATYEQY
TRBJ2-5	TRBV28	ASSLLAGGRQETQY
TRBJ1-2	TRBV7-9	ASSLAQGAIEVS
TRBJ2-5	TRBV27	ASSSSYLDRQGFKETQY
TRBJ2-1	TRBV5-1	ASSLVLAGGDNEQF
TRBJ1-3	TRBV7-6	ASSLKSRGRINSGNTIY
TRBJ2-1	TRBV6-4	ASSETGTRQYNEQF
TRBJ2-7	TRBV7-9	ATMGSSYEQY
TRBJ2-7	TRBV9	ASSVKADRGEQY
TRBJ2-7	TRBV7-2	ASSLTSGDTYEQY
TRBJ1-1	TRBV25-1	ASSESGKITEAF
TRBJ1-4	TRBV7-9	ASSLSETKEKLF
TRBJ2-1	TRBV11-2	ASSSLRYNEQF
TRBJ2-2	TRBV27	ASSFEAKTGELF
TRBJ1-3	TRBV4-3	ASSQEKGTRNTIY
TRBJ2-3	TRBV28	ASSLLRDTQY
TRBJ2-1	TRBV21-1	ASSRGRQGVNEQF
TRBJ1-5	TRBV28	ASISVNQPQH
TRBJ1-1	TRBV15	ATSRDRGSTEAF
TRBJ2-7	TRBV9	ASEGPVEGPQY
TRBJ2-6	TRBV9	ASSVEGVGVLT
TRBJ2-3	TRBV9	ASSVGSQGLTDTQY
TRBJ2-3	TRBV5-1	ASSLGLAGGYTDTQY
TRBJ2-3	TRBV10-3	AISLGNGGDTQY
TRBJ1-2	TRBV4-1	ASSQGTVAPNYGYT
TRBJ2-1	TRBV11-2	ASSLGKGISYNEQF
TRBJ2-4	TRBV7-6	ASSPGTSGKAKNIQY
TRBJ2-7	TRBV18	ASSLEGLAGYEQY
TRBJ2-5	TRBV7-8	ASSLALSETQY
TRBJ1-2	TRBV18	ASSPMRGDPGQNYGYT
TRBJ2-1	TRBV19	ASSAPGLAYNEQF
TRBJ2-3	TRBV19	ASSVGGGSTDTQY
TRBJ2-3	TRBV5-1	ASSLGLAGFTDTQY
TRBJ2-5	TRBV28	AIQSQTSLETQY
TRBJ2-4	TRBV11-2	ASLVQDGAKNIQY